This TCR beta chain was found in a study of cytotoxic CD8 clonotypes in ibrutinib-treated CLL. Whole-study results and caveats: Public clonotypes showed up rarely, and on treatment they shrank or held steady.

Profiling relied on immunoSEQ multiplex PCR, and the TCRdb table lists in-frame clones only, not all of them. The repertoire holds a few hundred thousand clones, with approximately 80% as singletons. A few counts support this clone. Antigen: not known. The V end was cut by 2 bases, the J end by 6 bases, with 18 bases between. Germline V gene sequence: CDR1 SGHRS, CDR2 YFSETQ. This CDR3 is 16 amino acids long. J is TRBJ2-1 and V is TRBV5-1; no clear D gene. The sequence was obtained from a human donor with chronic lymphocytic leukemia. The input for sequencing was PBMCs, taken before ibrutinib treatment. The CDR3 bases are TGCGCCAGCAGCTTATCGCGTGGGGTTAAGGGCAATGAGCAGTTCTTC. It translates to CASSLSRGVKGNEQFF. Full variable domain (outside the CDR3, taken from reference TRBV5-1 and TRBJ2-1): KAGVTQTPRYLIKTRGQQVTLSCSPISGHRSVSWYQQTPGQGLQFLFEYFSETQRNKGNFPGRFSGRQFSNSRSEMNVSTLELGDSALYLCASSLSRGVKGNEQFFGPGTRLTVL.